This entry is about one T cell receptor beta chain. The antigen is unknown. This entry belongs to a study of STAT3 mutations in large granular lymphocyte leukemia. General study findings and limits: In T-cell large granular lymphocyte leukemia, about half of patients showed multiple immunodominant subclonotypes. In 6 of 18 patients, new TCR clonotypes emerged after therapy. Variable sampling intervals and differing treatment regimens complicated linking therapy response to TCR clonal burden changes.

Trimming cost V 7 bases and J 13 bases, with 17 bases left between them. This CDR3 is built from 13 residues. Germline CDR1 is MNHNY and CDR2 is SVGAGI (reference sequence). Generated by immunoSEQ multiplex PCR, the TCRdb table keeps only in-frame clones and is missing some. The repertoire holds about 42,000 clones, with roughly 81% as singletons. This chain joins TRBV6-6 and TRBJ1-6; D remains ambiguous. Sequencing was performed on PBMCs. This TCR was recovered from a human donor with T large granular lymphocyte leukemia. Some clones in this sample may be carry-over from other donors' samples. Here the CDR3 reads CASKGRGGWPLHF. CDR3 nucleotides: TGTGCCAGCAAAGGGCGGGGAGGTTGGCCCCTCCACTTT.